The 22 T cell receptor beta chains in this list originate from one sample, sequenced in a study of T-cell memory formation after mild COVID-19. TCRdb analysed the 5' RACE reads with MiXCR anew, one entry per CDR3 protein. The sample records 200,000 to 250,000 distinct CDR3 sequences, about 27% being singletons. The source material was PBMCs or a T cell subset sorted from them (not recorded which). The receptors shown here come from an adult woman who had mild COVID-19 (a few samples of this study predate the infection). Cell type and time point are not known.

The rearrangement uses TRBV12-3 or TRBV12-4 and TRBJ2-1, with D possibly matching TRBD2 (6 bases). The CDR3 totals 16 residues. The ends were cut back, 5 bases at V and 6 bases at J, with 20 bases in the middle. This CDR3 reads CASSPLGTLPANEQFF. The CDR3, as DNA: TGTGCCAGCAGTCCGCTCGGGACTCTCCCCGCCAATGAGCAGTTCTTC.

The chain couples TRBV7-9 to TRBJ2-5, with 7 bases that match TRBD1. The CDR3 is 14 amino acids. Losses at the gene ends were 5 bases for V and 6 bases for J; bases not matched to a gene: 9. Germline V gene lookup returns CDR1 SEHNR and CDR2 FQNEAQ (reference sequence). This chain's CDR3 is CASSARQGIKTQYF. In nucleotides, the CDR3 is TGTGCCAGCAGCGCCCGACAGGGAATAAAGACCCAGTACTTC.

This chain connects TRBV5-1 to TRBJ1-6, with TRBD1 identical over 7 bases. The CDR3 totals 14 residues. Trimming cost V 0 bases and J 13 bases; bases outside gene matches: 7. In germline, CDR1 is SGHRS, CDR2 YFSETQ. The CDR3 DNA is TGCGCCAGCAGCTTGGACAGGGGAGGTCGCCCCCTCCACTTT. This sequence encodes CASSLDRGGRPLHF.

The chain is built from TRBV24-1 and TRBJ2-5; TRBD1 matches at 7 bases. CDR1 is KGHDR and CDR2 is SFDVKD in the germline V gene. This CDR3 contains 16 residues. Trimming at V came to 4 bases and at J to 4 bases, leaving 11 bases not matched to a gene. This CDR3 reads CATSDPLDRAVETQYF. CDR3 sequence (DNA): TGTGCCACCAGTGACCCTCTTGACAGGGCGGTAGAGACCCAGTACTTC.

This clonotype was observed a handful of times. The chain couples TRBV4-3 to TRBJ1-5, with unresolved D. The CDR3 is 13 amino acids. Trimming left V 0 bases short and J 7 bases short, with 7 bases between. The germline CDR1 and CDR2 sequences are LGHNA and YSLEER. The CDR3 reads CASSQDQGQPQHF. Here the CDR3 DNA reads TGCGCCAGCAGCCAAGATCAAGGCCAGCCCCAGCATTTT.

This clonotype has ten or more counts. The chain uses TRBV6-2 or TRBV6-3 and TRBJ2-2; the D is unclear. Deletions cut 4 bases from V and 7 bases from J, with 4 bases between. The V gene's germline CDR1 is MNHEY and CDR2 SVGEGT. This CDR3 has 11 amino acids. CDR3 in amino acids: CASSSGGELFF. CDR3 bases: TGTGCCAGCAGTTCCGGCGGGGAGCTGTTTTTT.

The chain recombines TRBV4-2 with TRBJ2-4; 8 nucleotides line up with TRBD1. This CDR3 region has 15 residues. The germline gives CDR1 LGHNA, CDR2 YNFKEQ. After removal of 1 base from V and 6 bases from J, the junction contained 5 bases not matched to a gene. CDR3 amino acids: CASSQGQGSANIQYF. The DNA of the CDR3 is TGTGCCAGCAGCCAAGGACAGGGGTCGGCAAACATTCAGTACTTC.

This chain joins TRBV7-6 and TRBJ2-3; D not certain. This CDR3 contains 13 residues. Germline V CDR1 and CDR2: SGHVS, FNYEAQ. V lost 5 bases and J lost 0, with 6 bases in between. The CDR3 spells CASSTMSTDTQYF. CDR3 DNA: TGTGCCAGCAGCACAATGAGCACAGATACGCAGTATTTT.

CDR3: CASSGWGLAGTHEQYF. The DNA of the CDR3 is TGTGCCAGCAGTGGATGGGGACTAGCGGGGACGCACGAGCAGTACTTC. The rearrangement joins TRBV2 to TRBJ2-7; 13 bases are a match to TRBD2. V shed 4 bases, J shed 5 bases, and the junction held 8 bases outside the gene matches. This CDR3 region has 16 residues. Germline V lookup: CDR1 SNHLY, CDR2 FYNNEI.

This clonotype was seen only a few times. This sequence joins TRBV7-9 and TRBJ1-6; D gene ambiguous. V was trimmed by 3 bases and J by 6 bases, leaving 9 bases between them. This CDR3 has 14 residues. The germline CDR1 and CDR2 sequences are SEHNR and FQNEAQ (reference sequence). The CDR3 loop is CASSLGSTNSPLHF. CDR3 coding DNA: TGTGCCAGCAGCTTGGGCAGCACTAATTCACCCCTCCACTTT.

In its sample, this clonotype was seen many times. The chain couples TRBV7-9 to TRBJ2-1; D possibly uses TRBD1 or TRBD2 (5 bases each). V was clipped by 5 bases and J by 2 bases, with 13 bases between them. The V gene's germline CDR1 is SEHNR and CDR2 FQNEAQ (reference sequence). The CDR3 runs to 15 residues. The CDR3 loop is CASSPPGTPYNEQFF. As DNA, the CDR3 is TGTGCCAGCAGCCCCCCAGGGACCCCCTACAATGAGCAGTTCTTC.

This clonotype was recorded a few times. The rearrangement links TRBV5-1 to TRBJ2-2; D call uncertain. V lost 4 bases and J lost 6, with 7 bases in between. This CDR3 has 12 residues. Germline CDR1 SGHRS, CDR2 YFSETQ. This chain's CDR3 is CASSLDSGELFF. CDR3 bases: TGCGCCAGCAGCCTTGACTCCGGGGAGCTGTTTTTT. Looking up the rest from reference TRBV5-1 and TRBJ2-2 gives the full variable domain: KAGVTQTPRYLIKTRGQQVTLSCSPISGHRSVSWYQQTPGQGLQFLFEYFSETQRNKGNFPGRFSGRQFSNSRSEMNVSTLELGDSALYLCASSLDSGELFFGEGSRLTVL.

The sample holds a few counts of this clonotype. The chain is built from TRBV7-2 and TRBJ2-7, with D possibly matching TRBD2 (6 bases). Germline V gene data show CDR1 as SGHTA and CDR2 as FQGNSA. Between the trimmed V and J ends, which lost 2 bases and 0 bases, there was a span of 8 bases. The CDR3 spans 14 residues. This chain's CDR3 is CASSLSEGSYEQYF. CDR3 nucleotides: TGTGCCAGCAGCTTATCGGAGGGCTCCTACGAGCAGTACTTC.

The chain joins TRBV2 to TRBJ2-1, with TRBD1 as a possible D gene (5 bases). V lost 6 bases, J lost 0 bases, and 12 bases lay in between. Germline V gene lookup returns CDR1 SNHLY and CDR2 FYNNEI. This CDR3 has 15 amino acids. CDR3 nucleotide sequence: TGTGCCAGCAGGATGACAGAAAGCTCCTACAATGAGCAGTTCTTC. It translates to CASRMTESSYNEQFF. Full variable domain (missing parts from reference TRBV2 and TRBJ2-1): EPEVTQTPSHQVTQMGQEVILRCVPISNHLYFYWYRQILGQKVEFLVSFYNNEISEKSEIFDDQFSVERPDGSNFTLKIRSTKLEDSAMYFCASRMTESSYNEQFFGPGTRLTVL.

V gene TRBV7-2 combines with J gene TRBJ2-2; TRBD1 aligns across 9 bases. The trim removed 2 bases at V and 6 bases at J, leaving 4 bases unmatched. Germline lookup yields CDR1 SGHTA and CDR2 FQGNSA. The CDR3 runs 15 residues. CDR3 coding DNA: TGTGCCAGCAGCTTAACAGGGGGCGTCCCCGGGGAGCTGTTTTTT. Protein product: CASSLTGGVPGELFF.

This clonotype occurred a few times. V is TRBV4-1 and J is TRBJ2-7; D could derive from TRBD1 or TRBD2 (7 bases each). This CDR3 region has 15 residues. From germline, CDR1 is MGHRA and CDR2 YSYEKL. Deletions cut 4 bases from V and 3 bases from J, with 16 bases between. The CDR3 sequence: CASSLEGRGGYEQYF. The CDR3 nucleotides are TGCGCCAGCAGCCTAGAGGGCAGGGGGGGCTACGAGCAGTACTTC.

The rearrangement uses TRBV25-1 and TRBJ2-1; D is ambiguous. There are 15 residues in the CDR3. The germline gives CDR1 MGHDK, CDR2 SYGVNS. V was clipped by 3 bases and J by 4 bases, with 13 bases between them. In DNA, the CDR3 is TGTGCCAGCAGTGATCTCGGACCCGAGTACAATGAGCAGTTCTTC. Amino acid sequence: CASSDLGPEYNEQFF.

The V call is TRBV7-9, the J call TRBJ1-2, with D unresolved. Trimming removed 7 bases at V and 4 bases at J, with 22 bases between. Per the germline V gene, CDR1 is SEHNR and CDR2 is FQNEAQ (reference sequence). The CDR3 length is 16 residues. CDR3 coding DNA: TGTGCCAGCACCGAAATTAGGGCAGAACTCTCCTATGGCTACACCTTC. Amino acid sequence: CASTEIRAELSYGYTF.

The DNA of the CDR3 is TGTGCCAGCAGCCCACAGGGAATCGCTGAAGCTTTCTTT. The encoded protein is CASSPQGIAEAFF. The J gene is TRBJ1-1, the V gene TRBV11-2; D is possibly TRBD1 (6 bases). With 5 bases removed from V and 6 bases from J, the gap between germline ends came to 13 bases. Germline assignment: CDR1 SGHAT and CDR2 FQNNGV. The CDR3 consists of 13 residues.

This clonotype was observed a handful of times. The rearrangement uses TRBV12-3 or TRBV12-4 and TRBJ2-2; 7 positions agree with TRBD2. The CDR3 covers 13 residues. Germline trimming cut 4 bases from V and 8 bases from J; bases unmatched to any gene: 4. CDR3 amino acids: CASSSRAGGELFF. CDR3 nucleotides: TGTGCCAGCAGTTCCCGAGCGGGGGGGGAGCTGTTTTTT.

The V and J genes are TRBV7-8 and TRBJ2-3, with TRBD2 identical over 11 bases. CDR3 length: 16 amino acids. Unmatched junction bases numbered 4, after V lost 5 bases and J lost 0 bases. Germline loops: CDR1 SGHVS, CDR2 FQNEAQ. CDR3 loop: CASSRLAGHSTDTQYF. CDR3 in DNA: TGTGCCAGCAGCCGACTAGCGGGACATAGCACAGATACGCAGTATTTT.

This clonotype has only a few counts. The chain couples TRBV5-4 to TRBJ1-5, with D tentatively TRBD1 (5 bases). This CDR3 has 15 residues. Between the trimmed V and J ends, which lost 4 bases and 1 base, there was a span of 12 bases. Germline loops: CDR1 SGHNT, CDR2 YYREEE (reference sequence). Here the CDR3 reads CASSRDPGSNQPQHF. The CDR3 coding sequence is TGTGCCAGCAGCAGGGACCCTGGGAGCAATCAGCCCCAGCATTTT. Based on the CDR3 plus reference TRBV5-4 and TRBJ1-5, the full variable domain is ETGVTQSPTHLIKTRGQQVTLRCSSQSGHNTVSWYQQALGQGPQFIFQYYREEENGRGNFPPRFSGLQFPNYSSELNVNALELDDSALYLCASSRDPGSNQPQHFGDGTRLSIL.